This T cell receptor beta chain was captured in a study of cytomegalovirus exposure and HLA in healthy donors. About the study: Early release data held 80 million to 100 million unique TCRs from HLA-typed donors.

The CDR3 is made up of 22 amino acids. This PCR relied on a set of 60 Vbeta primers and 13 Jbeta primers. The method was immunoSEQ multiplex PCR; TCRdb's version includes in-frame clones alone and lacks a portion of them. The sample consists of approximately 130,000 clones, more than 80% of them appearing once. This clone showed up just once. The sample consisted of PBMCs. V and J are TRBV21-1 and TRBJ1-4; the table calls TRBD1, which could not be checked here. TRBV21-1 is a pseudogene. This clonotype was obtained from a woman in her thirties in good health and CMV-seropositive. The CDR3 spells CASSTTGRDRGIGRGVNEKLFF. The DNA of the CDR3 is TGTGCCAGCAGCACCACAGGGAGGGACAGGGGGATTGGTCGAGGAGTGAATGAAAAACTGTTTTTT.